Reported below is one T cell receptor beta chain. V was clipped by 2 bases and J by 6 bases, with 11 bases between them. The CDR3 consists of 13 residues. From germline, CDR1 is SGHNT and CDR2 YYREEE (reference sequence). Original analysis: Reference gene primer amplification yielded estimated nucleated cell counts. Generated by immunoSEQ multiplex PCR, the TCRdb table keeps only in-frame clones and is missing some. D and trimming come from the DNA, and the V and J calls and clone size come from that table. Among roughly 87,000 clones listed, roughly 87% were seen once. This record comes from a study of blood T cell repertoires in COVID-19. Study-level information: The United States, Italy and Spain supplied acute and convalescent COVID-19 samples.

Sequenced: peripheral blood. This TCR was sampled from a woman of 80 years or more with active COVID-19. This rearrangement joins TRBV5-4 to TRBJ1-1, with D perhaps matching TRBD1 (5 bases). In DNA, the CDR3 is TGTGCCAGCAGCTTACAGGCTAAGGCTGAAGCTTTCTTT. Its translation: CASSLQAKAEAFF.